This TCR beta chain was recovered during a study of regulatory T cells in long-lasting Graves disease. Notes on the study in general: Among the persistent patients, roughly 2,500 public clonotypes were shared, more than the 950 to 1,000 shared among new patients.

Arm-PCR of CDR3 regions and iRepertoire HTBI primers were the basis on which TCR beta libraries were built. From the multiplex PCR reads, TCRdb called clonotypes with MiXCR, one entry per CDR3 protein. The table shows hundreds of thousands of distinct CDR3 sequences, with around 15% occurring only once. For this clonotype: Its cognate antigen is unknown.

The time point is: newly diagnosed GD, antithyroid drugs for less than 3 months. Researchers made the TCR library from RNA that was extracted from PBMCs. It was an endocrinology department in Xi'an, China, that provided the patients. Peripheral blood, around 9 milliliters per patient, was collected in EDTA tubes. Trimming removed 3 bases from V and 6 bases from J, with 24 bases in between. CDR1 DFQATT and CDR2 SNEGSKA come from the germline V gene (reference sequence). The CDR3 spans 16 residues. The sequenced sample was peripheral blood mononuclear cells (PBMCs), obtained at new diagnosis, from a patient treated with antithyroid drugs. This clonotype was sampled from a female donor with Graves disease. The chain uses TRBV20-1 and TRBJ2-7; maybe TRBD2 (6 bases). The CDR3 region has the DNA TGCAGTGCTAGGCCCCCTTGGGGGGAGGCCACCGCCGAGCAGTACTTC. It yields the protein CSARPPWGEATAEQYF.